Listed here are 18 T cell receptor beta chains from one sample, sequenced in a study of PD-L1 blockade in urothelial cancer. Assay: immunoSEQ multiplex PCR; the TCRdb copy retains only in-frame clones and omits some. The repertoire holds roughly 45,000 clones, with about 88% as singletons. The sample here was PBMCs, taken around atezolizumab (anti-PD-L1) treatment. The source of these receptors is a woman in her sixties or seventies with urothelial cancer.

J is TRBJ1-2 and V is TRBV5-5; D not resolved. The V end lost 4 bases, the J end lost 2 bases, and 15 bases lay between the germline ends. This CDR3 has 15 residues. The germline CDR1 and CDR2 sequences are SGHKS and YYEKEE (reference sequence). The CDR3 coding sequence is TGTGCCAGCAGCCCTTTTACAGAGTCCAACTATGGCTACACCTTC. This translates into CASSPFTESNYGYTF.

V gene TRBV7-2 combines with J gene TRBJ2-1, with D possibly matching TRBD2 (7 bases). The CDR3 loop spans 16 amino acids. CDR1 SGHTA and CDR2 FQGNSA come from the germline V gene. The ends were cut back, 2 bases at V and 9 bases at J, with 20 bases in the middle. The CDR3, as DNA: TGTGCCAGCAGCTTAAGTCGGCGGGAGATGACAGGTGAGCAGTTCTTC. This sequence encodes CASSLSRREMTGEQFF. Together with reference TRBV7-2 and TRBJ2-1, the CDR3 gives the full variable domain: GAGVSQSPSNKVTEKGKDVELRCDPISGHTALYWYRQSLGQGLEFLIYFQGNSAPDKSGLPSDRFSAERTGGSVSTLTIQRTQQEDSAVYLCASSLSRREMTGEQFFGPGTRLTVL.

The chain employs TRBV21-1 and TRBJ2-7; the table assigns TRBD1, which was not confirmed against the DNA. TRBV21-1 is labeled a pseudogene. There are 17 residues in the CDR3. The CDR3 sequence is CASSELSREGGVDEQYF. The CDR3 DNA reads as TGTGCCAGCAGCGAACTCTCGAGGGAAGGGGGAGTGGACGAGCAGTACTTC.

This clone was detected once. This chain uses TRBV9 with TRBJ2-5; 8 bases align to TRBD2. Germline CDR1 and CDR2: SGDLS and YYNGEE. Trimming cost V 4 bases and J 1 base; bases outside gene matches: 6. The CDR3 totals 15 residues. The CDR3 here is CASSPGSGGQETQYF. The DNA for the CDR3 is TGTGCCAGCAGCCCCGGAAGCGGGGGCCAAGAGACCCAGTACTTC.

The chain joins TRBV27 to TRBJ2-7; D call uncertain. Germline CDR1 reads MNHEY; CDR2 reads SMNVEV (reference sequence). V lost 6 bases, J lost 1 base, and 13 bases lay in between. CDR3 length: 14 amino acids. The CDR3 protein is CASRTSKISYEQYF. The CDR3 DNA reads TGTGCCAGCAGAACAAGTAAAATTTCCTACGAGCAGTACTTC.

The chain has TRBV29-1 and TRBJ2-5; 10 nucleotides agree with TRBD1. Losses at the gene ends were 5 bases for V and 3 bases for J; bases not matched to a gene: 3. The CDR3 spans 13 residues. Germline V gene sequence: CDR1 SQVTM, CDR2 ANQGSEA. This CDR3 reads CSVYGTGEETQYF. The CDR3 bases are TGCAGCGTTTACGGGACAGGGGAAGAGACCCAGTACTTC.

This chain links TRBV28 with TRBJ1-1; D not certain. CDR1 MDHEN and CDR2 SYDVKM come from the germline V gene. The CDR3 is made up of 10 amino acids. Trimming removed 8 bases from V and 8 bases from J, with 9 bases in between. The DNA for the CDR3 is TGTGCCAGCCTCGGGTGGGAAGCTTTCTTT. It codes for CASLGWEAFF.

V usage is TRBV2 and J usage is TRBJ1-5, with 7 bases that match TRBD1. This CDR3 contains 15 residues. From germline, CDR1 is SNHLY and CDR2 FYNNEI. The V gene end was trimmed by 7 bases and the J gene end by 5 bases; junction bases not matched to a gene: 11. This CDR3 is CASNFGDRAYQPQHF. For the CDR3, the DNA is TGTGCCAGCAATTTCGGGGACAGAGCTTATCAGCCCCAGCATTTT.

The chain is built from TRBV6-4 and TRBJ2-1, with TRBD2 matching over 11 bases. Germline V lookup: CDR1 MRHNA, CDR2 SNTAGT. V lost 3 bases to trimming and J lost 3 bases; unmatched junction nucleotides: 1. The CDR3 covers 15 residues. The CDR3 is CASSEGTSGYNEQFF. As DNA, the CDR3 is TGTGCCAGCAGTGAGGGGACTAGCGGCTACAATGAGCAGTTCTTC.

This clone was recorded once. CDR3 coding DNA: TGTGCCAGCAGGACTAGCGGCAACACAGATACGCAGTATTTT. Translated, it gives CASRTSGNTDTQYF. The chain couples TRBV6-1 to TRBJ2-3; 9 nucleotides agree with TRBD2. In germline, CDR1 is MNHNS, CDR2 SASEGT. The CDR3 consists of 14 residues. Unmatched junction bases numbered 3, after V lost 6 bases and J lost 2 bases.

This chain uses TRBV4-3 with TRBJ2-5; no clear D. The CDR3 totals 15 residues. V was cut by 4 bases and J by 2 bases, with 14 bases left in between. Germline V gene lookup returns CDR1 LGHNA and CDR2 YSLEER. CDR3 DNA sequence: TGCGCCAGCAGCCCCGGTGGTGCTTTTCAAGAGACCCAGTACTTC. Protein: CASSPGGAFQETQYF.

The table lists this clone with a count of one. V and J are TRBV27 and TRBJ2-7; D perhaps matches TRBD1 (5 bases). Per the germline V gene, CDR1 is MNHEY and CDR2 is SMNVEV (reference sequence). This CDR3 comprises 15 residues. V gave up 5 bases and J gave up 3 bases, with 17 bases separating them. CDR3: CASSLKTAPFYEQYF. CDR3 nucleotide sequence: TGTGCCAGCAGTCTTAAGACAGCCCCGTTCTACGAGCAGTACTTC.

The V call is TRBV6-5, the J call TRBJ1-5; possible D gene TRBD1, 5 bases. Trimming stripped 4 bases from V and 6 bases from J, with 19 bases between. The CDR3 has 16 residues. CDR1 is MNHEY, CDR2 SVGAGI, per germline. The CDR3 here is CASSSRAGFGGQPQHF. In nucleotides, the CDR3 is TGTGCCAGCAGTTCCAGGGCTGGGTTCGGCGGTCAGCCCCAGCATTTT.

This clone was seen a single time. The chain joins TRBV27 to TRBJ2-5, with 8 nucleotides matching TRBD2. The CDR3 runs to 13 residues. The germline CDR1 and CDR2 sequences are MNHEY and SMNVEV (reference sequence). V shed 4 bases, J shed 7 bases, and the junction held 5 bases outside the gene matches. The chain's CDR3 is CASSSTGGRTQYF. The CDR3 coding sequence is TGTGCCAGCAGTTCCACGGGGGGGCGGACCCAGTACTTC.

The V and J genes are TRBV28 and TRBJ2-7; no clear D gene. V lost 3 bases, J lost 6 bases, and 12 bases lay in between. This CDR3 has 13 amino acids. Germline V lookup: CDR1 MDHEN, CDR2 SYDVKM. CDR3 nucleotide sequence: TGTGCCAGCAGTTTGCCCCGGAGATTCGAGCAGTACTTC. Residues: CASSLPRRFEQYF.

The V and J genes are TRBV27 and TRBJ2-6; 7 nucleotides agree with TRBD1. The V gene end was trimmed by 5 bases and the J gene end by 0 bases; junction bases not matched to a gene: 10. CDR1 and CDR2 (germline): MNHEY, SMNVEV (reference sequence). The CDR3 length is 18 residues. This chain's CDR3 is CASSPQTGRSSGANVLTF. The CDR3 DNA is TGTGCCAGCAGTCCTCAGACAGGGAGAAGCTCTGGGGCCAACGTCCTGACTTTC.

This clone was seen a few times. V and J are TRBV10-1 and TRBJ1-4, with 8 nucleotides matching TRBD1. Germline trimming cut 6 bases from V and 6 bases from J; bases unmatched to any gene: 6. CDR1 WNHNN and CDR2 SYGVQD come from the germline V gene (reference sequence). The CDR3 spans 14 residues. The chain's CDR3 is CASSEGTGDEKLFF. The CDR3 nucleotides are TGCGCCAGCAGCGAAGGGACAGGAGATGAAAAACTGTTTTTT.

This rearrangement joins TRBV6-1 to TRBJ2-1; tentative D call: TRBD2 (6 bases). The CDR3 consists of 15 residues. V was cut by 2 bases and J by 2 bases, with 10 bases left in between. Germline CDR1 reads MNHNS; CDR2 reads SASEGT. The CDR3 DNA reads TGTGCCAGCAGTGAACTGGGGGGAACCTACAATGAGCAGTTCTTC. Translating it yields CASSELGGTYNEQFF.